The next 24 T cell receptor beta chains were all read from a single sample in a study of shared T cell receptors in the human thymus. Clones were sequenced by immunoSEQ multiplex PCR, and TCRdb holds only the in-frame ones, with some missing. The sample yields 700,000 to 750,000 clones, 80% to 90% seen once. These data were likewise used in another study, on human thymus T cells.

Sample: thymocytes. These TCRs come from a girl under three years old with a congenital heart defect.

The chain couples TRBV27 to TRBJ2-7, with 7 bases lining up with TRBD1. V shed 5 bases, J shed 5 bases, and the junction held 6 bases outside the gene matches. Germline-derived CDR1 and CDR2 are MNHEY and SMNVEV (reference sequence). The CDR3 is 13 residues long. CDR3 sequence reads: CASSPQGSNEQYF. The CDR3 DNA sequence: TGTGCCAGCAGTCCACAGGGGTCCAACGAGCAGTACTTC.

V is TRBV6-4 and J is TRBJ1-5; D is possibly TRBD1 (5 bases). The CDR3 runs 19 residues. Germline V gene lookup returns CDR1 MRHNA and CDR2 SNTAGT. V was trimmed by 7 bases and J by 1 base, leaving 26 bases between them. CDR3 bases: TGTGCCAGCACTTACCACTCCCCGCCAGGGCTGAAAAGCAATCAGCCCCAGCATTTT. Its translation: CASTYHSPPGLKSNQPQHF.

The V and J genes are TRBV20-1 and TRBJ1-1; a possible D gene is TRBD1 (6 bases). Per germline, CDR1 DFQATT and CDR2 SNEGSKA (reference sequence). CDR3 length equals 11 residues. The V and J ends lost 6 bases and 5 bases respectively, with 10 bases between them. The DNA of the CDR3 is TGCAGTGCCCACAGGGCAACTGAAGCTTTCTTT. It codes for CSAHRATEAFF.

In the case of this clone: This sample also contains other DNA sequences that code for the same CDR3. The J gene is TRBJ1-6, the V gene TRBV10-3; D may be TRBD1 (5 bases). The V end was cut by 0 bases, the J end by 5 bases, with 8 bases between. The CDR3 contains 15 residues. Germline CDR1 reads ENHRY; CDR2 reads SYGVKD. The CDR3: CAISESRDNNSPLHF. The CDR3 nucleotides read TGTGCCATCAGTGAGTCCAGGGATAATAATTCACCCCTCCACTTT.

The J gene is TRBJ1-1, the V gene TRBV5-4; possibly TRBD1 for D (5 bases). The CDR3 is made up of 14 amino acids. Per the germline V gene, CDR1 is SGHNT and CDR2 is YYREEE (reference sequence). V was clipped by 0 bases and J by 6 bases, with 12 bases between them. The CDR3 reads CASSLDLWGAEAFF. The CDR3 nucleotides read TGTGCCAGCAGCTTGGACCTCTGGGGGGCTGAAGCTTTCTTT.

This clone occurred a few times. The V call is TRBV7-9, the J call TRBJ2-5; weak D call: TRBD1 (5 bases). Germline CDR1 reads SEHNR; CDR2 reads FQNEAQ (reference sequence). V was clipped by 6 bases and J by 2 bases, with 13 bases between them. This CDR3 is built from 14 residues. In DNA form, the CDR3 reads TGTGCCAGCAGTCCAGGGCCATCACAAGAGACCCAGTACTTC. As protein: CASSPGPSQETQYF.

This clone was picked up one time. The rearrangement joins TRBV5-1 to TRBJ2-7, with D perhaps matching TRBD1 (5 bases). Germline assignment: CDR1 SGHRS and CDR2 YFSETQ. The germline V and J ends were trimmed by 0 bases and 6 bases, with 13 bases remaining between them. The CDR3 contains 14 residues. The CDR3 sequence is CASSLEGLGGEQYF. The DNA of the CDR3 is TGCGCCAGCAGCTTGGAGGGGTTAGGCGGCGAGCAGTACTTC.

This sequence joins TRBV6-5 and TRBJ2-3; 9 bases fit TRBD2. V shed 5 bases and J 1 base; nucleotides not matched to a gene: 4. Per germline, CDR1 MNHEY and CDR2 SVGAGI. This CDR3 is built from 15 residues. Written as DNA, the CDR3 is TGTGCCAGCAGTAAATCTAGCGGGGGCACAGATACGCAGTATTTT. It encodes CASSKSSGGTDTQYF.

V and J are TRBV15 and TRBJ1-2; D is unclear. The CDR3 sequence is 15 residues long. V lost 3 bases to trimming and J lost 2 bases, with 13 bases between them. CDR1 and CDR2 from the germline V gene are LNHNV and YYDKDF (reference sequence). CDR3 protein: CATSSWRLGNYGYTF. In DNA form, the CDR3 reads TGTGCCACCAGCAGCTGGAGGTTGGGGAACTATGGCTACACCTTC.

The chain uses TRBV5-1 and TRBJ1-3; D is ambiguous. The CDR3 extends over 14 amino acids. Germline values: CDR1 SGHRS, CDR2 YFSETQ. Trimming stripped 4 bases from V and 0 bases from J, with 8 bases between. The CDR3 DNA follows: TGCGCCAGCAGCCCGGGTAACTCTGGAAACACCATATATTTT. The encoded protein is CASSPGNSGNTIYF.

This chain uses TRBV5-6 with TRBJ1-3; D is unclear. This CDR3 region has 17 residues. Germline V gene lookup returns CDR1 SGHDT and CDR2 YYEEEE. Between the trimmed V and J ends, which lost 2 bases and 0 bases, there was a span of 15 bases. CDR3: CASSFQEDANSGNTIYF. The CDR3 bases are TGTGCCAGCAGCTTTCAGGAGGACGCCAACTCTGGAAACACCATATATTTT.

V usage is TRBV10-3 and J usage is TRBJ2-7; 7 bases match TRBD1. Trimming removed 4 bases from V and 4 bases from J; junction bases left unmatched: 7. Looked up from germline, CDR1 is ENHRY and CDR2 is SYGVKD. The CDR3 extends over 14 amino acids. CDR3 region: CAISVGTDRYEQYF. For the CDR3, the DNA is TGTGCCATCAGTGTGGGGACAGACCGATACGAGCAGTACTTC.

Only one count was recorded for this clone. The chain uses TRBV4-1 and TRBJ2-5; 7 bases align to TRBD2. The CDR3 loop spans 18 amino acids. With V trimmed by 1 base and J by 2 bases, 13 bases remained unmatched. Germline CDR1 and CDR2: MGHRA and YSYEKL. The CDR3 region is CASSQVHGGGPPQETQYF. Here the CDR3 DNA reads TGCGCCAGCAGCCAAGTACATGGCGGGGGACCCCCTCAAGAGACCCAGTACTTC.

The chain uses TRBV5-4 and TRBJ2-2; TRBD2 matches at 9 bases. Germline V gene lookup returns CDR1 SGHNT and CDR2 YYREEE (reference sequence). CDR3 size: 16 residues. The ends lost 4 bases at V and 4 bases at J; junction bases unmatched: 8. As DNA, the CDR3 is TGTGCCAGCAGCCCGCTCGGCGGGGGGGTCACCGGGGAGCTGTTTTTT. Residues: CASSPLGGGVTGELFF.

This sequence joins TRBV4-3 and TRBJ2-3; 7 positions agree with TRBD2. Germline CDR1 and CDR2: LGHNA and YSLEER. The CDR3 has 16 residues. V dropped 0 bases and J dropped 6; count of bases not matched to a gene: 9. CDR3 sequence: CASSQDLDRLADTQYF. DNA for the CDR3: TGCGCCAGCAGCCAAGATCTAGATCGACTAGCTGATACGCAGTATTTT.

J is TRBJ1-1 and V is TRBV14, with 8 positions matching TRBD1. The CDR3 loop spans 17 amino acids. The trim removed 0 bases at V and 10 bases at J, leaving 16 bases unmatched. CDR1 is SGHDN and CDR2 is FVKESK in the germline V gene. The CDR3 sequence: CASSQDPRQGPVTGAFF. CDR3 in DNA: TGTGCCAGCAGCCAAGATCCCCGACAGGGGCCCGTCACGGGAGCTTTCTTT.

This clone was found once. The DNA for the CDR3 is TGTGCCAGGCAAGGACAGAAGAACACCGGGGAGCTGTTTTTT. Translated, it gives CARQGQKNTGELFF. The chain combines TRBV2 with TRBJ2-2; weak D call: TRBD1 (6 bases). Trimming took 9 bases from V and 1 from J, leaving 12 bases between them. The germline gives CDR1 SNHLY, CDR2 FYNNEI. The CDR3 is 14 amino acids.

This chain's CDR3 is CASSPRREQETQYF. The CDR3 DNA follows: TGTGCCAGCAGCCCACGACGGGAACAAGAGACCCAGTACTTC. The V and J genes are TRBV7-8 and TRBJ2-5; TRBD2 might be the D (5 bases). Trimming took off 5 bases at V and 2 bases at J, with 12 bases between the two ends. Germline V gives CDR1 SGHVS, CDR2 FQNEAQ. The CDR3 loop spans 14 amino acids.

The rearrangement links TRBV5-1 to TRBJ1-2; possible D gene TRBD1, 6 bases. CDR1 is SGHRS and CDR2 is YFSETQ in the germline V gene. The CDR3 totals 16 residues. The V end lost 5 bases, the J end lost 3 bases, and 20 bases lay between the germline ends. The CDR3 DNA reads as TGCGCCAGCAGTCCGGCCGGGACACAAAAACACTATGGCTACACCTTC. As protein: CASSPAGTQKHYGYTF. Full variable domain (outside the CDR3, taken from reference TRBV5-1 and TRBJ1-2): KAGVTQTPRYLIKTRGQQVTLSCSPISGHRSVSWYQQTPGQGLQFLFEYFSETQRNKGNFPGRFSGRQFSNSRSEMNVSTLELGDSALYLCASSPAGTQKHYGYTFGSGTRLTVV.

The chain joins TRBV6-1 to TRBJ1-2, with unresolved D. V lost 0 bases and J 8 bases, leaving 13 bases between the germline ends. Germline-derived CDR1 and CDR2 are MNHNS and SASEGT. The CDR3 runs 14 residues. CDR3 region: CASSEARPMRGYTF. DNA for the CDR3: TGTGCCAGCAGTGAAGCCCGACCGATGAGGGGCTACACCTTC.

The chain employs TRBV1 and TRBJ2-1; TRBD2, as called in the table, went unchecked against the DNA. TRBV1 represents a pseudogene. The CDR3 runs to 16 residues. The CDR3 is CTSSQDYAGAPREQFF. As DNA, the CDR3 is TGCACCAGCAGCCAAGATTACGCGGGGGCCCCCCGGGAGCAGTTCTTC.

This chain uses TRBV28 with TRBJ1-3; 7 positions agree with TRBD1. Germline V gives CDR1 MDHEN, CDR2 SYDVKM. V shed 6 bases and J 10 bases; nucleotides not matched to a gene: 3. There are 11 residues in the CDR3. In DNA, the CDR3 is TGTGCCAGCAGCCGACAGGGAACCATATATTTT. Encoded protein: CASSRQGTIYF. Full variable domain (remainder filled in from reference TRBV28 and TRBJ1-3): DVKVTQSSRYLVKRTGEKVFLECVQDMDHENMFWYRQDPGLGLRLIYFSYDVKMKEKGDIPEGYSVSREKKERFSLILESASTNQTSMYLCASSRQGTIYFGEGSWLTVV.

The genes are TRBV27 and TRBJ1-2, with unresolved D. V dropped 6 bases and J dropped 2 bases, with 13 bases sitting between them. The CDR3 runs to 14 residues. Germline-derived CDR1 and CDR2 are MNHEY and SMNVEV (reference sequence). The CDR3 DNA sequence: TGTGCCAGCAGCCCTTCGGGAGAAAACTATGGCTACACCTTC. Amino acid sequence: CASSPSGENYGYTF.

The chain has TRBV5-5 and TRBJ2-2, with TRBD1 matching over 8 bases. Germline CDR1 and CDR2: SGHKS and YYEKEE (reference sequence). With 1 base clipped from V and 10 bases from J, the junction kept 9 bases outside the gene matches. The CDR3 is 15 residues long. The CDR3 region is CASSLTDRGHVELFF. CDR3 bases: TGTGCCAGCAGCTTGACCGACAGGGGACACGTGGAGCTGTTTTTT. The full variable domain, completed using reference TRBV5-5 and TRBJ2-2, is DAGVTQSPTHLIKTRGQQVTLRCSPISGHKSVSWYQQVLGQGPQFIFQYYEKEERGRGNFPDRFSARQFPNYSSELNVNALLLGDSALYLCASSLTDRGHVELFFGEGSRLTVL.